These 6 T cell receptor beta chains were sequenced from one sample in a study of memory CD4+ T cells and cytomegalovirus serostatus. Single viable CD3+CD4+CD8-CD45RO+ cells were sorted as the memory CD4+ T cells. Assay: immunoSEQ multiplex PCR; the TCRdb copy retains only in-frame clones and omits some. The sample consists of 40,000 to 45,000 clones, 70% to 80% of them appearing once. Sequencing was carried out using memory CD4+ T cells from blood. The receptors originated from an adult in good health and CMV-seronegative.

The DNA of the CDR3 is TGCAGCGTTTTTGTCTCTGGGGCCAACGTCCTGACTTTC. This gives the protein CSVFVSGANVLTF. This chain joins TRBV29-1 and TRBJ2-6; no clear D gene. Trimming removed 5 bases from V and 0 bases from J, with 5 bases in between. The CDR3 is made up of 13 amino acids. The V gene's germline CDR1 is SQVTM and CDR2 ANQGSEA.

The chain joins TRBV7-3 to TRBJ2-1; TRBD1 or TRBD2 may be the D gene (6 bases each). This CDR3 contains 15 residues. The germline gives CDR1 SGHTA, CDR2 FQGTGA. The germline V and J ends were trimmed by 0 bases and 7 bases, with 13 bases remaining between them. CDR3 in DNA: TGTGCCAGCAGCTTAACGGGGGCAGGGAGGAATGAGCAGTTCTTC. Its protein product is CASSLTGAGRNEQFF.

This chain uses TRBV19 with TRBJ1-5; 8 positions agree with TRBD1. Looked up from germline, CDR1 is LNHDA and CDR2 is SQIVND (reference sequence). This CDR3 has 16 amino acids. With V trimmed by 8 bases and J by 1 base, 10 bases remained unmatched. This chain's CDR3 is CASRDRPGASNQPQHF. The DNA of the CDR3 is TGTGCCAGTCGGGACAGGCCCGGAGCGAGCAATCAGCCCCAGCATTTT. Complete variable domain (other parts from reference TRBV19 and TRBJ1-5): DGGITQSPKYLFRKEGQNVTLSCEQNLNHDAMYWYRQDPGQGLRLIYYSQIVNDFQKGDIAEGYSVSREKKESFPLTVTSAQKNPTAFYLCASRDRPGASNQPQHFGDGTRLSIL.

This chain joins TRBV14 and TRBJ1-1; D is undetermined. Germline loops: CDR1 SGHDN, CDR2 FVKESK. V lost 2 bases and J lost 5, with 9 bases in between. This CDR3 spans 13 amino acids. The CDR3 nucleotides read TGTGCCAGCAGCCAATTGCTAGGTACTGAAGCTTTCTTT. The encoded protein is CASSQLLGTEAFF.

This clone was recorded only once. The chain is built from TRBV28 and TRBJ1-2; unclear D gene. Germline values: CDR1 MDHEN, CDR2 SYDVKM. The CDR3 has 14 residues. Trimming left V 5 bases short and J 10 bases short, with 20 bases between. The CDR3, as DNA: TGTGCCAGCAGTAGACTGAGGCCTTTTTTTGTCTACACCTTC. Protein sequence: CASSRLRPFFVYTF.

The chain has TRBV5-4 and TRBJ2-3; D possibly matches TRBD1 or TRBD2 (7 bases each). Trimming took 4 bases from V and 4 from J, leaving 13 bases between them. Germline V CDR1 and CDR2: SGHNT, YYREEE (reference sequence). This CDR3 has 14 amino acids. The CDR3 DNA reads TGTGCCAGCAGCCCAGGGGGGGGCGCAGATACGCAGTATTTT. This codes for CASSPGGGADTQYF.